This TCR beta chain was documented in a study of blood T cell repertoires in COVID-19 (dated by TCRdb to the early 2020s). About the full investigation: The collaborator samples originated in the United States, Italy and Spain and spanned the acute and convalescent phases of COVID-19. The material from the prospective study consisted of cDNA or gDNA derived from T cells, B-cell-depleted T cells, or PBMCs. Deeply sampled blood TCRbeta repertoires from subjects exposed to, actively infected with, or recovered from COVID-19 were included in the dataset. The repertoires were released in a freely available public database intended as a resource for research on the immune response to SARS-CoV-2. Samples came from the ongoing ImmuneRACE study (first 160 participants) plus 1,254 subjects from 6 global collaborators. A de-identified subject ID, COVID-19 status, age in years and sex were almost always included in the sample metadata. Where available, HLA class I and class II types were obtained from metadata supplied by the sample provider rather than from assay-based typing.

CDR1 and CDR2 are read off the germline V gene (reference sequence) as LNHDA and SQIVND. CDR3 length: 14 amino acids, cysteine to phenylalanine. The CDR3 DNA has 42 bases and is translated from base 1. Participants in the prospective study were aged about 18 to 89 years, lived in 20 to 30 United States geographic areas, and enrolled through a virtual design. To assign participants to cohorts, the prospective study relied on clinical history that participants themselves reported in a screening survey and a study questionnaire. Recovered participants in ImmuneRACE Cohort 3 were defined as having two consecutive negative NP/OP PCR tests, clearance from a healthcare professional, or resolution of symptoms. In the prospective study, whole blood, serum and a nasopharyngeal or oropharyngeal swab were collected from each participant by mobile phlebotomists. Prospective study participants could optionally give additional blood draws and questionnaires over an approximately 2-month period. Before DNA extraction, prospective study blood samples were shipped either frozen or at room temperature.

TCRbeta CDR3 regions were amplified from genomic DNA by means of the immunoSEQ Assay, a bias-controlled multiplex PCR. In the paper's pipeline: Nucleated cell counts per sample were estimated from amplification of reference gene primers within the assay. Sequence reads were collapsed and filtered to measure the absolute abundance of every unique TCRbeta CDR3 rearrangement. For each sample, productive Simpson clonality was calculated as the square root of Simpson's diversity index across productive rearrangements. What TCRdb holds here is the immuneACCESS table cut down to in-frame rearrangements. Part of the clones is not present; checked against another copy, under half of the missing clones reflect an unresolved V gene, and the others are unexplained. Clone size and the V and J calls come from that table; the DNA yielded D and trimming. The sample table lists fewer than 250,000 clones, 70% to 85% of them with a count of one. The leading ten clones occupy 3.2% of the sample.

For this clone: It has no known antigen specificity. At one of its ends the junction is not consistent with the germline gene, which may arise from a read error.

The paper as a whole reports these results and caveats: How much clinical and demographic metadata was included differed by source and by participant, and the metadata was provided uncurated.

Sequences were obtained from PBMCs or T cells enriched from blood (not recorded which). This sequence originates from a woman aged 25 to 45 who had recovered from COVID-19. The chain couples TRBV19 to TRBJ2-2, and 11 junctional nucleotides match TRBD2. The CDR3 region: CASSSGGGIGELFF. The DNA is as follows: TGTGCCAGCAGTAGCGGGGGGGGCATCGGGGAGCTGTTTTTT.